The 21 T cell receptor beta chains reported below all come from one sample, sequenced in a study of T-cell reconstitution after alpha-beta-depleted transplantation in children. It was with unique molecular identifiers that the TCRbeta library was prepared. MiXCR, applied by TCRdb to the PCR reads, yields one record per CDR3 protein. The table has 450,000 to 500,000 distinct CDR3 sequences, about an eighth seen once. This sample comprised PBMCs from the stem cell graft donor, obtained from the stem cell graft. These receptors were collected from a human donor who donated a stem cell graft to a child with combined immunodeficiency.

The CDR3 sequence is CASSQQTNTGELFF. Written as DNA, the CDR3 is TGCGCCAGCAGCCAACAAACGAACACCGGGGAGCTGTTTTTT. The gene calls are TRBV5-1 and TRBJ2-2; D gene unclear. Germline lookup yields CDR1 SGHRS and CDR2 YFSETQ. Between the trimmed V and J ends, which lost 4 bases and 0 bases, there was a span of 7 bases. CDR3 length: 14 residues.

J is TRBJ1-2 and V is TRBV3-1; D is possibly TRBD1 (5 bases). The CDR3 runs 17 residues. V lost 3 bases and J lost 0, with 17 bases in between. Germline values: CDR1 LGHDT, CDR2 YNNKEL (reference sequence). In DNA form, the CDR3 reads TGTGCCAGCAGCCACATCGGATCCGGGGGATCTAACTATGGCTACACCTTC. Translated: CASSHIGSGGSNYGYTF.

The chain is built from TRBV29-1 and TRBJ1-1, with 7 bases matching TRBD1. The junction had 6 bases not matched to a gene; V was cut back by 8 bases and J by 0 bases. The CDR3 contains 13 residues. Germline V gene sequence: CDR1 SQVTM, CDR2 ANQGSEA. CDR3 in amino acids: CSYETGMNTEAFF. CDR3 DNA sequence: TGCAGCTACGAGACAGGGATGAACACTGAAGCTTTCTTT.

This clonotype has only a few counts. The chain recombines TRBV29-1 with TRBJ2-1, with D uncertain. The CDR3 consists of 12 residues. Germline CDR1 reads SQVTM; CDR2 reads ANQGSEA. V gave up 6 bases and J gave up 9 bases, with 15 bases separating them. The CDR3 here is CSVPGPYGEQFF. The CDR3 DNA follows: TGCAGCGTACCGGGTCCCTATGGTGAGCAGTTCTTC.

The chain joins TRBV5-1 to TRBJ2-1; 15 bases line up with TRBD2. CDR3 length equals 17 residues. Germline V CDR1 and CDR2: SGHRS, YFSETQ. V was pared by 3 bases and J by 4 bases, with 5 bases of the junction left unmatched. The CDR3 is CASSSGLAGGSYNEQFF. In nucleotides, the CDR3 is TGCGCCAGCAGCTCGGGACTAGCGGGAGGATCTTACAATGAGCAGTTCTTC.

This chain links TRBV5-6 with TRBJ2-7, with no clear D. Germline V CDR1 and CDR2: SGHDT, YYEEEE. The V end was cut by 1 base, the J end by 0 bases, with 11 bases between. This CDR3 is 15 amino acids long. CDR3 protein: CASSLTYSSSYEQYF. DNA of the CDR3: TGTGCCAGCAGCTTGACCTATTCTAGCTCCTACGAGCAGTACTTC.

This clonotype was found many times. The J gene is TRBJ2-1, the V gene TRBV12-3 or TRBV12-4; 10 positions match TRBD2. Trimming removed 6 bases from V and 8 bases from J; junction bases left unmatched: 13. CDR3 length equals 16 residues. Written as DNA, the CDR3 is TGTGCCAGCAGCCTTTCCCTAGCGGGAGTTATGGATGAGCAGTTCTTC. It yields the protein CASSLSLAGVMDEQFF.

The chain combines TRBV12-3 or TRBV12-4 with TRBJ2-1; TRBD2 aligns across 7 bases. V lost 6 bases and J lost 7; bases outside the gene matches: 9. The CDR3 extends over 14 amino acids. CDR3 sequence (DNA): TGTGCCAGCAGGGCCTTGGGGGGGGTGAATGAGCAGTTCTTC. This translates into CASRALGGVNEQFF.

This clonotype was counted between two and nine times. The V and J genes are TRBV24-1 and TRBJ2-5; the D is unclear. The CDR3 is made up of 13 amino acids. The germline V and J ends were trimmed by 6 bases and 4 bases, with 11 bases remaining between them. Germline loops: CDR1 KGHDR, CDR2 SFDVKD. The CDR3 loop is CATSPPMGETQYF. CDR3 nucleotides: TGTGCCACCAGTCCCCCCATGGGAGAGACCCAGTACTTC.

This rearrangement joins TRBV7-9 to TRBJ2-7; no reliable D call. Germline V CDR1 and CDR2: SEHNR, FQNEAQ (reference sequence). CDR3 length: 13 residues. The ends were cut back, 5 bases at V and 7 bases at J, with 15 bases in the middle. CDR3 bases: TGTGCCAGCAGCGGCCTCAAGTCGCCGGAGCAGTACTTC. Protein sequence: CASSGLKSPEQYF.

This clonotype was picked up a small number of times. The V call is TRBV4-3, the J call TRBJ1-2; 9 bases agree with TRBD1. The germline gives CDR1 LGHNA, CDR2 YSLEER. The CDR3 extends over 17 amino acids. Trimming took 0 bases from V and 5 from J; bases not matched to a gene: 10. The CDR3 nucleotides are TGCGCCAGCAGCCAAGATCTAGGGGGACAGGGTTCTTATGGCTACACCTTC. This encodes CASSQDLGGQGSYGYTF.

This chain joins TRBV12-3 or TRBV12-4 and TRBJ1-4; TRBD1 matches 7 bases. The CDR3 covers 16 residues. With V trimmed by 5 bases and J by 4 bases, 10 bases remained unmatched. The CDR3 coding sequence is TGTGCCAGCAGTCTTGCGGGACAGCGGGGTAATGAAAAACTGTTTTTT. Amino acids: CASSLAGQRGNEKLFF.

This clonotype was found many times. J is TRBJ2-3 and V is TRBV12-3 or TRBV12-4; 10 nucleotides line up with TRBD2. CDR3 length: 16 amino acids. V gave up 3 bases and J gave up 0 bases; unmatched junction bases: 3. CDR3 protein: CASSFWTSGSTDTQYF. The CDR3 DNA reads TGTGCCAGCAGTTTCTGGACTAGCGGTAGCACAGATACGCAGTATTTT.

This clonotype was seen a few times. The V and J genes are TRBV27 and TRBJ2-3; D could derive from TRBD1 or TRBD2 (5 bases each). CDR1 MNHEY and CDR2 SMNVEV come from the germline V gene (reference sequence). The V end lost 7 bases, the J end lost 0 bases, and 14 bases lay between the germline ends. The CDR3 has 15 residues. The CDR3: CASNLEGRSTDTQYF. CDR3 DNA: TGTGCCAGCAACCTAGAGGGGCGCAGCACAGATACGCAGTATTTT.

This clonotype was seen more than once but under ten times. This chain joins TRBV7-2 and TRBJ1-2; the D is unclear. CDR3 length: 14 amino acids. From germline, CDR1 is SGHTA and CDR2 FQGNSA. The V and J ends lost 1 base and 0 bases respectively, with 6 bases between them. The CDR3 DNA sequence: TGTGCCAGCAGCTTAGACACAGCTAACTATGGCTACACCTTC. This sequence encodes CASSLDTANYGYTF.

V usage is TRBV19 and J usage is TRBJ1-1; no clear D. Per germline, CDR1 LNHDA and CDR2 SQIVND (reference sequence). Trimming stripped 7 bases from V and 2 bases from J, with 14 bases between. CDR3 length: 14 residues. CDR3: CASTIRKINTEAFF. The CDR3, as DNA: TGTGCCAGTACCATTCGGAAAATAAACACTGAAGCTTTCTTT. The entire variable domain, with the rest obtained from reference TRBV19 and TRBJ1-1, is as follows: DGGITQSPKYLFRKEGQNVTLSCEQNLNHDAMYWYRQDPGQGLRLIYYSQIVNDFQKGDIAEGYSVSREKKESFPLTVTSAQKNPTAFYLCASTIRKINTEAFFGQGTRLTVV.

The rearrangement links TRBV18 to TRBJ1-4; D not certain. The germline V gene encodes CDR1 KGHSH and CDR2 LQKENI. V lost 6 bases and J lost 0, with 11 bases in between. The CDR3 is made up of 15 amino acids. In DNA form, the CDR3 reads TGTGCCAGCTCCCGGTGGGAGGCAACTAATGAAAAACTGTTTTTT. This gives the protein CASSRWEATNEKLFF.

The table lists this clonotype with a few counts. The chain links TRBV19 to TRBJ1-1; 8 nucleotides align to TRBD1. Germline CDR1 and CDR2: LNHDA and SQIVND (reference sequence). There are 15 residues in the CDR3. After removal of 6 bases from V and 3 bases from J, the junction contained 9 bases not matched to a gene. For the CDR3, the DNA is TGTGCCAGTAGCCCCGGGCAGGGGGCGCACACTGAAGCTTTCTTT. This sequence encodes CASSPGQGAHTEAFF.

J is TRBJ2-1 and V is TRBV19; D may be TRBD1 or TRBD2 (5 bases each). V was cut by 7 bases and J by 9 bases, with 22 bases left in between. The CDR3 is 15 amino acids. Germline V gene sequence: CDR1 LNHDA, CDR2 SQIVND (reference sequence). CDR3 in amino acids: CASTSGPISGGEQFF. For the CDR3, the DNA is TGTGCCAGTACCTCAGGGCCCATAAGCGGCGGTGAGCAGTTCTTC. The complete variable domain, with remaining parts taken from reference TRBV19 and TRBJ2-1, reads DGGITQSPKYLFRKEGQNVTLSCEQNLNHDAMYWYRQDPGQGLRLIYYSQIVNDFQKGDIAEGYSVSREKKESFPLTVTSAQKNPTAFYLCASTSGPISGGEQFFGPGTRLTVL.

The chain links TRBV10-3 to TRBJ2-2; weak D call: TRBD2 (6 bases). The germline gives CDR1 ENHRY, CDR2 SYGVKD. V lost 10 bases, J lost 4 bases, and 28 bases lay in between. The CDR3 is 18 amino acids. DNA of the CDR3: TGTGCCACCGGCGGGGAAAGGTTTCCATCCCGAGGCACCGGGGAGCTGTTTTTT. The encoded protein is CATGGERFPSRGTGELFF.

V gene TRBV5-8 combines with J gene TRBJ2-1, with 9 nucleotides matching TRBD1. The CDR3 loop spans 14 amino acids. CDR1 and CDR2 (germline): SGHTS, YDEGEE. After removal of 2 bases from V and 8 bases from J, the junction contained 5 bases not matched to a gene. The CDR3 loop reads CASSFGQGSYEQFF. The CDR3 region has the DNA TGTGCCAGCAGCTTTGGACAGGGGAGCTATGAGCAGTTCTTC.